These T cell receptor beta chains were read from a single sample in a study of blood T cell repertoires in COVID-19. Using immunoSEQ multiplex PCR, the repertoire was profiled, and TCRdb retains in-frame clones only, with some absent. The sample holds 300,000 or so clones; 80% to 90% are singletons and the top ten take about 6.8%. Source material: peripheral blood. These receptors all stem from a man between 18 and 35 years old who had recovered from COVID-19. Each CDR3 is given with its conserved first and last residue. A D gene is named only where the DNA matches it firmly. Where a row states a size, it is once, few, many or the class of an expanded clone; other rows omit it.

v_call: TRBV7-3; j_call: TRBJ1-1; clone_size: .; d_call: .; cdr3_aa: CASSLSGNTEAFF; cdr3_nt: TGTGCCAGCAGCTTATCCGGGAACACTGAAGCTTTCTTT
v_call: TRBV6-2/TRBV6-3; j_call: TRBJ1-5; clone_size: .; d_call: TRBD1; cdr3_aa: CASSYMGTGTGGYSNQPQHF; cdr3_nt: TGTGCCAGCAGTTATATGGGAACCGGGACAGGAGGTTATAGCAATCAGCCCCAGCATTTT
v_call: TRBV19; j_call: TRBJ1-2; clone_size: .; d_call: .; cdr3_aa: CASRYTEGYTF; cdr3_nt: TGTGCCAGTAGATACACGGAGGGCTACACCTTC
v_call: TRBV5-1; j_call: TRBJ2-1; clone_size: .; d_call: TRBD2; cdr3_aa: CASTPSGRRNEQFF; cdr3_nt: TGCGCCAGCACCCCTAGCGGGAGACGCAATGAGCAGTTCTTC
v_call: TRBV24-1; j_call: TRBJ2-5; clone_size: .; d_call: .; cdr3_aa: CATSDLEGSASQETQYF; cdr3_nt: TGTGCCACCAGTGATTTAGAGGGCAGCGCTTCCCAAGAGACCCAGTACTTC
v_call: TRBV14; j_call: TRBJ2-5; clone_size: .; d_call: .; cdr3_aa: CASSPDRSLQETQYF; cdr3_nt: TGTGCCAGCAGCCCCGACAGATCCCTCCAAGAGACCCAGTACTTC
v_call: TRBV9; j_call: TRBJ1-6; clone_size: .; d_call: .; cdr3_aa: CASSASDNSNSPLHF; cdr3_nt: TGTGCCAGCAGCGCGTCGGACAATTCTAATTCACCCCTCCACTTT
v_call: TRBV10-2; j_call: TRBJ2-7; clone_size: .; d_call: TRBD2; cdr3_aa: CASSDGREIYEQYF; cdr3_nt: TGCGCCAGCAGTGATGGGCGGGAGATCTACGAGCAGTACTTC
v_call: TRBV3-1/TRBV3-2; j_call: TRBJ1-2; clone_size: .; d_call: .; cdr3_aa: CASSQGSQSYGYTF; cdr3_nt: TGTGCCAGCAGCCAAGGGTCACAGTCTTATGGCTACACCTTC
v_call: TRBV18; j_call: TRBJ1-1; clone_size: .; d_call: TRBD1; cdr3_aa: CASSPPPRTGGWNTEAFF; cdr3_nt: TGTGCCAGCTCACCACCACCTCGGACAGGGGGGTGGAACACTGAAGCTTTCTTT
v_call: TRBV7-9; j_call: TRBJ1-5; clone_size: .; d_call: .; cdr3_aa: CASSLAGVSGVAQHF; cdr3_nt: TGTGCCAGCAGCTTAGCTGGAGTGTCGGGGGTGGCCCAGCATTTT
v_call: TRBV6-1; j_call: TRBJ2-1; clone_size: once; d_call: .; cdr3_aa: CASSEAPVEQFF; cdr3_nt: TGTGCCAGCAGTGAGGCCCCTGTCGAGCAGTTCTTC